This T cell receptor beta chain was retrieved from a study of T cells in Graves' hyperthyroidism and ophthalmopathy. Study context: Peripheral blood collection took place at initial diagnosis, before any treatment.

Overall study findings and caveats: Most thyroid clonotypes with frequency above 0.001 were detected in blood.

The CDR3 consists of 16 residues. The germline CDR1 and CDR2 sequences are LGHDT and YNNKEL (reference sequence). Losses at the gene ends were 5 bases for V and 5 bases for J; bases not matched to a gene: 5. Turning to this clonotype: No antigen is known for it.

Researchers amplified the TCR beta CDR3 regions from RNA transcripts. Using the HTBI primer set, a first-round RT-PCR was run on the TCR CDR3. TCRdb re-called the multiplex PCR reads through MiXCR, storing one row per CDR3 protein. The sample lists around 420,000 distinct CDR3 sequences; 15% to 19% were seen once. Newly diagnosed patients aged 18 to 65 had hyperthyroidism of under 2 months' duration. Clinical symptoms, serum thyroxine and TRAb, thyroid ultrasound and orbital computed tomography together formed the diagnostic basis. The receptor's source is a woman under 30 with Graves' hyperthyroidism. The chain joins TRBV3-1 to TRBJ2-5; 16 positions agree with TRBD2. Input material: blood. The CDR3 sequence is CASSSGLAGGEETQYF. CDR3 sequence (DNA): TGTGCCAGCAGCTCGGGACTAGCGGGAGGGGAGGAGACCCAGTACTTC.